The clone carrying this TCR beta chain came up once. The target antigen is unknown. Looked up from germline, CDR1 is SGDLS and CDR2 is YYNGEE. Trimming pared 0 bases from V and 4 bases from J, leaving 13 bases between. The CDR3 runs 16 residues. This record comes from a study of shared clonotypes between healthy human individuals. Study observations and caveats: Estimated clonotype richness was generally higher in naive than memory subsets.

Measured with immunoSEQ multiplex PCR; TCRdb has only the in-frame clones, and not every one. Of over a million clones listed, around 74% are singletons. Sequenced: memory CD4+ T cells sorted from blood. The subset denotes: CD45RA-negative fraction. The receptor was isolated from a man aged 18 to 29 in good health. The chain joins TRBV9 to TRBJ2-2; D possibly corresponds to TRBD1 (5 bases). The CDR3 sequence is CASSVDSGQGTGELFF. CDR3 coding DNA: TGTGCCAGCAGCGTAGATTCAGGGCAGGGCACCGGGGAGCTGTTTTTT.